This T cell receptor beta chain was retrieved from a study of T cell responses to AZD1222 COVID-19 vaccine. CDR1 and CDR2 (germline): LNHDA, SQIVND (reference sequence). V gave up 5 bases and J gave up 2 bases, with 13 bases separating them. This CDR3 spans 14 amino acids. Here immunoSEQ multiplex PCR was the method, and the copy in TCRdb shows in-frame clones only, minus some. The repertoire includes 200,000 to 250,000 clones, about 95% of them detected once, and over 1.5% sits in the top ten. The input for sequencing was peripheral blood, taken 28 days after the second dose of the MenACWY control vaccine. The chain carries TRBV19 and TRBJ2-7; a possible D gene is TRBD2 (5 bases). The sequence was obtained from an adult who received the MenACWY meningococcal vaccine as a control. This CDR3 is CASSLSQLAYEQYF. Here the CDR3 DNA reads TGTGCCAGTAGTCTCTCTCAACTAGCCTACGAGCAGTACTTC.